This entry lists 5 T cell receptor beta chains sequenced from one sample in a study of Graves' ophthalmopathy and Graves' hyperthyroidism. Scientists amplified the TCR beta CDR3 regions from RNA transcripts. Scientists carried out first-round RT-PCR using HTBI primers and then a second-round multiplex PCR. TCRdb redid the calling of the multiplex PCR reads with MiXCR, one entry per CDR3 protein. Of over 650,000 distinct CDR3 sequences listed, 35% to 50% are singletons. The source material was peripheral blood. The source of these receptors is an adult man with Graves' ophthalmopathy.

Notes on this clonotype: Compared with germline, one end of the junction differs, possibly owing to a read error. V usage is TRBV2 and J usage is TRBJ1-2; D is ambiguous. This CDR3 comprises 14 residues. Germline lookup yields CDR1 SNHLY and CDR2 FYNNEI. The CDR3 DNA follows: TGTGCCGGCAGTGAAGGGTACACGAACTATGGCTACACCTTC. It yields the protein CAGSEGYTNYGYTF.

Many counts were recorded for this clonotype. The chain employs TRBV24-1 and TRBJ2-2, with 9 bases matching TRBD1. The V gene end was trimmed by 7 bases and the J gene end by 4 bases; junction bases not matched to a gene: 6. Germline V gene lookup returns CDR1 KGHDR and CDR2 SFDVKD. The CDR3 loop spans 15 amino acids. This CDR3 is CATRLRDRVTGELFF. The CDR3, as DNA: TGTGCCACCAGACTCCGGGACAGGGTCACCGGGGAGCTGTTTTTT.

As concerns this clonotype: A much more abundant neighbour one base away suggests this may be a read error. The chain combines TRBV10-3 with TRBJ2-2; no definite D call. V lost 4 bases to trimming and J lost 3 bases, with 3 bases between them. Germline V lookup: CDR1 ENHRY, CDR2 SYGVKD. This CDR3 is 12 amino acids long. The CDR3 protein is CAISGHTGELFF. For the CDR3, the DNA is TGTGCCATCAGTGGACACACCGGGGAGCTGTTTTTT.

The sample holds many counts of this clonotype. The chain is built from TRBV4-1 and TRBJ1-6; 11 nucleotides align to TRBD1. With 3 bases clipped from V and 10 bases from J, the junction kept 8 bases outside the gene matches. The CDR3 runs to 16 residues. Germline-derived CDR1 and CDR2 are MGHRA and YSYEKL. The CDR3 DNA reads TGCGCCAGCAGCCACCTCATAGGACAGGGGGCCTCACCCCTCCACTTT. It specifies CASSHLIGQGASPLHF.

CDR3 bases: TGCAGTGCTAGACCGGGACAGGGGAAGAACGAGCAGTACTTC. Translated, it gives CSARPGQGKNEQYF. This chain joins TRBV20-1 and TRBJ2-7; 10 bases align to TRBD1. The CDR3 covers 14 residues. V shed 2 bases and J 5 bases; nucleotides not matched to a gene: 6. The V gene's germline CDR1 is DFQATT and CDR2 SNEGSKA (reference sequence).